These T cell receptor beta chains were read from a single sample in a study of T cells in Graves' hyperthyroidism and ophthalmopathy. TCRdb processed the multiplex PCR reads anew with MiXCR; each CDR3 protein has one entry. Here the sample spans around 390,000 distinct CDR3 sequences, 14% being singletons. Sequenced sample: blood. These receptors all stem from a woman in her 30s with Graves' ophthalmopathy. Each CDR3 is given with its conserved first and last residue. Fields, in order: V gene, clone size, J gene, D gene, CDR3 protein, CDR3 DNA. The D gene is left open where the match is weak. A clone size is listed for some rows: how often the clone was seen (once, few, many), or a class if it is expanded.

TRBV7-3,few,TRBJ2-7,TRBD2,CASSLGGGLQEQYF,TGTGCCAGCAGCTTAGGCGGGGGGCTTCAGGAGCAGTACTTC
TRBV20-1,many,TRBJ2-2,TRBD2,CSGEGRGELFF,TGCAGTGGGGAGGGGAGGGGGGAGCTGTTTTTT
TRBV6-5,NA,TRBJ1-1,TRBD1,CASSYGTGGGTEAFF,TGTGCCAGCAGTTACGGGACAGGGGGGGGGACTGAAGCTTTCTTT
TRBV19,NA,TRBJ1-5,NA,CASSIGFGHLNQPQHF,TGTGCCAGTAGTATAGGATTCGGGCATCTCAATCAGCCCCAGCATTTT
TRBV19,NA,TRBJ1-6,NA,CASSIGEAYGSPLHF,TGTGCCAGTAGTATAGGGGAAGCTTACGGTTCACCCCTCCACTTT
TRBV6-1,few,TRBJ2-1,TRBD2,CASSESSGGVNEQFF,TGTGCCAGCAGTGAATCTAGCGGGGGGGTCAATGAGCAGTTCTTC
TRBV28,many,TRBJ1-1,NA,CASSRLETARDTEAFF,TGTGCCAGCAGCCGACTGGAGACAGCGAGGGACACTGAAGCTTTCTTT
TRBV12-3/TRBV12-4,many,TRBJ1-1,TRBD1,CASSLTGGAPEAFF,TGTGCCAGCAGCCTGACAGGGGGCGCGCCTGAAGCTTTCTTT
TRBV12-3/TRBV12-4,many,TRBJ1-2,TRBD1,CASSLAGGGGYTF,TGTGCCAGCAGTTTGGCAGGGGGCGGTGGCTACACCTTC
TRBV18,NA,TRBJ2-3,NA,CASSPPSTTDTQYF,TGTGCCAGCTCACCCCCCTCCACCACAGATACGCAGTATTTT
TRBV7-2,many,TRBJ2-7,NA,CASHLGNSYEQYF,TGTGCCAGCCATTTAGGGAACTCCTACGAGCAGTACTTC
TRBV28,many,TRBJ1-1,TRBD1,CASSFLGRGSEAFF,TGTGCCAGCAGTTTTCTTGGCAGGGGGTCAGAAGCTTTCTTT
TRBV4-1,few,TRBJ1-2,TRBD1,CASSPSRDRGFSANYGYTF,TGCGCCAGCAGCCCCTCCAGGGACAGGGGATTCTCCGCTAACTATGGCTACACCTTC
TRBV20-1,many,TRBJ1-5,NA,CSAREGDQPQHF,TGCAGTGCTAGAGAGGGAGATCAGCCCCAGCATTTT
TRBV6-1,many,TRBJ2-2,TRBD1,CASRLPPGQGVTGELFF,TGTGCCAGCAGGTTACCACCGGGACAGGGGGTAACCGGGGAGCTGTTTTTT
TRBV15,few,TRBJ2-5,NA,CATSREDRKQETQYF,TGTGCCACCAGCAGAGAAGACAGGAAACAAGAGACCCAGTACTTC
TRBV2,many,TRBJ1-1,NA,CATYLTSPEAFF,TGTGCCACATACTTGACGTCGCCTGAAGCTTTCTTT
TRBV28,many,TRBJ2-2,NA,CASSEFGRHTGELFF,TGTGCCAGCAGTGAATTCGGTCGGCACACCGGGGAGCTGTTTTTT
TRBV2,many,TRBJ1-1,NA,CASNPQGWIPEAFF,TGTGCCAGCAATCCACAGGGTTGGATCCCTGAAGCTTTCTTT
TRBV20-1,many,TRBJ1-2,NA,CSARPTGLSNYGYTF,TGCAGTGCAAGACCCACAGGATTATCTAACTATGGCTACACCTTC
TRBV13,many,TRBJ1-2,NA,CASSSGPEANYGYTF,TGTGCCAGCAGCTCGGGACCGGAGGCTAACTATGGCTACACCTTC
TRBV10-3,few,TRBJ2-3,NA,CAISDEVGAGRTQYF,TGTGCCATCAGTGACGAAGTTGGGGCGGGCCGTACGCAGTATTTT
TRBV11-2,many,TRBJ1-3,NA,CASSLGFSGNTIYF,TGTGCCAGCAGCTTGGGATTCTCTGGAAACACCATATATTTT
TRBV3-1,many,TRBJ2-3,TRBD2,CASSQGTSKTDTQYF,TGTGCCAGCAGCCAAGGGACTAGCAAGACAGATACGCAGTATTTT
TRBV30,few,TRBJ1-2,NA,CACSIKTRGSFASGYTF,TGTGCCTGTTCAATAAAGACTCGGGGCAGTTTCGCATCTGGCTACACCTTC
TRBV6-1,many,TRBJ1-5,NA,CASSPRAGLNQPQHF,TGTGCCAGCAGCCCCCGAGCGGGGTTGAATCAGCCCCAGCATTTT
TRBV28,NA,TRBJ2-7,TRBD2,CASTVRGGAYEQYF,TGTGCCAGCACCGTTCGGGGGGGGGCCTACGAGCAGTACTTC
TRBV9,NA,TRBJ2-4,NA,CASSPGGGRRGNIQYF,TGTGCCAGCAGCCCTGGGGGGGGGCGCAGGGGGAACATTCAGTACTTC
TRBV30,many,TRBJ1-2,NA,CAWSFHGYTF,TGTGCCTGGAGTTTCCATGGCTACACCTTC
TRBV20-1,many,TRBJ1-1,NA,CSATPRSPNTEAFF,TGCAGTGCTACCCCACGGTCCCCGAACACTGAAGCTTTCTTT
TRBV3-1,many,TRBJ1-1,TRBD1,CASGNEGGGAGTEAFF,TGTGCCAGCGGCAACGAGGGAGGGGGCGCGGGCACTGAAGCTTTCTTT
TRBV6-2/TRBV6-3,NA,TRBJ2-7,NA,CASSYFNEQYF,TGTGCCAGCAGTTACTTCAACGAGCAGTACTTC
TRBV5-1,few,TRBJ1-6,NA,CASSLDIGYNSPLHF,TGCGCCAGCAGCTTGGATATAGGCTATAATTCACCCCTCCACTTT